Included here is one T cell receptor (beta chain) sequence, with context. No antigen is known for it. HCMV-specific IgG was detected in serum with a commercial ELISA kit to determine HCMV serostatus. Ficoll density gradient centrifugation was used to isolate peripheral blood mononuclear cells from blood. This entry comes from a study of T cells expressing NK-cell markers (dated by TCRdb to 2019 to 2021). Turning to the overall study: In sorted CD3+CD56+NKG2C+, CD3+CD56+NKG2C- and CD3+CD56-NKG2C+ T-cell subsets from eight donors, TCR beta-chain repertoires were profiled. Libraries were sequenced as 2 x 150 bp reads on Illumina HiSeq 2000/2500, MiSeq or NextSeq. Randomly selected healthy volunteers, three men and five women, were used as the eight sequenced donors. Seven of the eight sequenced donors were HCMV-seropositive and one was HCMV-seronegative. General study outcomes and caveats: In a handful of donors, the dominant CD3+CD56+NKG2C+ clonotypes were among the top 10 CD8+ clonotypes and accounted for about 1.0-7.0% of CD8+ T cells. Whether the expanded NKG2C-expressing T cell clones were specific for HCMV antigens was left unclear. Those dominant clonotypes were again the most abundant among CD3+CD56-NKG2C+ cells in four donors, at about 25-60.1%.

Including cysteine and phenylalanine, the CDR3 has 17 amino acids. A DNA sequence was not provided. CDR1 and CDR2 are drawn from the germline V gene: SGHAT, FQNNGV. The instrument was an Illumina HiSeq 2000. TCR beta cDNA libraries were made by 5'RACE template switching that added a universal primer site and unique molecular identifiers. cDNA synthesis was primed from the TCR beta constant segment and was followed by two successive PCR amplification steps. In the paper's pipeline: MIGEC was used to demultiplex reads and group the reads by UMI, and MiTCR was used to assemble and quantify clonotypes. To remove erroneous sequences, TCR cDNA sequences were retained only when supported by two or more reads. The tcR package was used for downstream repertoire analysis, and clonotypes were matched across fractions by CDR3 nucleotide sequence plus V segment. VDJmatch was used to annotate antigen specificity against VDJdb, with one amino acid substitution in CDR3 allowed. The reads, reprocessed by TCRdb, yield one row per CDR3 protein sequence and no DNA. The V and J calls reflect TCRdb's pipeline rather than the authors' work. The sample has fewer than 400,000 distinct CDR3 sequences on record. Jointly, the top ten make up over 8.5% of the sample.

The sequencing sample was made of blood T cells: a sorted CD56 or NKG2C T cell subset, CD4+ or CD8+ T cells, or bulk PBMC T cells (not recorded which). The chain joins TRBV11-2 to TRBJ2-1; the D gene TCRdb calls, TRBD2, cannot be checked with no DNA. The receptor was derived from a woman between 50 and 59 years old in good health. Donor details come from another sample of the same person, matched by shared clones. The CDR3 protein: CASSPDAGRPSYNEQFF.